These 8 T cell receptor beta chains share one sample of origin, sequenced in a study of post-analysis software for immune sequencing data. Incorporated into the TCR beta cDNA libraries were unique molecular identifiers, which served to reduce PCR and sequencing biases. TCRdb recomputed calls from the PCR reads with MiXCR, one row per CDR3 protein. The sample records about 160,000 distinct CDR3 sequences, about 37% being singletons. The specimen comprised blood, sampled after autologous hematopoietic stem cell transplantation. These receptors all stem from a girl aged 10 to 17 with multiple sclerosis.

The V call is TRBV20-1, the J call TRBJ1-5; D gene ambiguous. The CDR3 runs 13 residues. Germline CDR1 is DFQATT and CDR2 is SNEGSKA (reference sequence). V was shortened by 0 bases and J by 5 bases, with 8 bases between the two germline ends. DNA for the CDR3: TGCAGTGCTAGAGATCGCGGACATCAGCCCCAGCATTTT. It specifies CSARDRGHQPQHF.

This rearrangement joins TRBV12-3 or TRBV12-4 to TRBJ2-1; D is tentatively TRBD1 or TRBD2 (6 bases each). The CDR3 loop spans 13 amino acids. V lost 3 bases, J lost 8 bases, and 11 bases lay in between. The CDR3 protein is CASSFVGGHEQFF. In DNA, the CDR3 is TGTGCCAGCAGTTTCGTTGGGGGGCATGAGCAGTTCTTC.

About this clonotype: It may be a read error: a sequence one base away is much more abundant. The CDR3 DNA is TGTGCCAGCAGCCCCCTGGGACTAGCGGGAAACAATGAGCAGTACTTC. Protein product: CASSPLGLAGNNEQYF. V is TRBV7-2 and J is TRBJ2-7; 13 bases match TRBD2. Germline trimming cut 5 bases from V and 7 bases from J; bases unmatched to any gene: 11. The CDR3 sequence is 16 residues long. The germline CDR1 and CDR2 sequences are SGHTA and FQGNSA. Filled out from reference TRBV7-2 and TRBJ2-7, the complete variable domain reads GAGVSQSPSNKVTEKGKDVELRCDPISGHTALYWYRQSLGQGLEFLIYFQGNSAPDKSGLPSDRFSAERTGGSVSTLTIQRTQQEDSAVYLCASSPLGLAGNNEQYFGPGTRLTVT.

This clonotype was observed many times. This chain links TRBV5-1 with TRBJ2-7; TRBD1 agrees at 7 bases. Germline CDR1 reads SGHRS; CDR2 reads YFSETQ. Trimming at V came to 3 bases and at J to 3 bases, leaving 6 bases not matched to a gene. This CDR3 contains 14 residues. This CDR3 reads CASSYGQAYYEQYF. The CDR3 nucleotides read TGCGCCAGCAGCTATGGACAGGCGTACTACGAGCAGTACTTC.

This chain uses TRBV27 with TRBJ1-2; the match to TRBD1 covers 7 bases. With 7 bases clipped from V and 6 bases from J, the junction kept 8 bases outside the gene matches. This CDR3 contains 13 residues. Germline-derived CDR1 and CDR2 are MNHEY and SMNVEV (reference sequence). CDR3 nucleotide sequence: TGTGCCAGCACCTCGACAGGGAGGAATGGCTACACCTTC. Its translation is CASTSTGRNGYTF.

The chain employs TRBV20-1 and TRBJ2-1; D is ambiguous. Trimming stripped 2 bases from V and 3 bases from J, with 11 bases between. The CDR3 loop spans 14 amino acids. Germline loops: CDR1 DFQATT, CDR2 SNEGSKA (reference sequence). CDR3 in DNA: TGCAGTGCTAGATGCTGGCATAACTACAATGAGCAGTTCTTC. Amino acid sequence: CSARCWHNYNEQFF.

V is TRBV20-1 and J is TRBJ1-4, with 7 bases aligning to TRBD1. This CDR3 has 21 residues. V lost 2 bases to trimming and J lost 4 bases; unmatched junction nucleotides: 25. The germline V gene has CDR1 DFQATT and CDR2 SNEGSKA (reference sequence). CDR3 DNA: TGCAGTGCTAGAAAATTAAGTCTGGGAAGGGCGGAACGACAGGGTAATGAAAAACTGTTTTTT. It translates to CSARKLSLGRAERQGNEKLFF.

The chain joins TRBV7-2 to TRBJ1-4; possible D gene TRBD1, 6 bases. Germline loops: CDR1 SGHTA, CDR2 FQGNSA. Trimming left V 7 bases short and J 6 bases short, with 15 bases between. The CDR3 loop spans 14 amino acids. This CDR3 reads CASNPGGGDEKLFF. CDR3 DNA: TGTGCCAGCAACCCTGGGGGGGGCGATGAAAAACTGTTTTTT. Variable domain in full (rest from reference TRBV7-2 and TRBJ1-4): GAGVSQSPSNKVTEKGKDVELRCDPISGHTALYWYRQSLGQGLEFLIYFQGNSAPDKSGLPSDRFSAERTGGSVSTLTIQRTQQEDSAVYLCASNPGGGDEKLFFGSGTQLSVL.